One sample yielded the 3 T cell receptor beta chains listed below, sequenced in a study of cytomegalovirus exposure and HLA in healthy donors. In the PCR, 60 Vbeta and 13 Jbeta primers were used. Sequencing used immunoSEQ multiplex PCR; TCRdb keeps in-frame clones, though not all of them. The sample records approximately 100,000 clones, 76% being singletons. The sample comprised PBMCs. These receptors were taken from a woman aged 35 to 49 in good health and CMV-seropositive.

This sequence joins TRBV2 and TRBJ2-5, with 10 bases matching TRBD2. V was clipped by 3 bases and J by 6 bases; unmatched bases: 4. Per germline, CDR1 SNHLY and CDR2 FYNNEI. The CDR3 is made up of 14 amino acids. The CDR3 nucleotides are TGTGCCAGCAGTGACTCTAGCGGGGGACAGACCCAGTACTTC. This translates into CASSDSSGGQTQYF.

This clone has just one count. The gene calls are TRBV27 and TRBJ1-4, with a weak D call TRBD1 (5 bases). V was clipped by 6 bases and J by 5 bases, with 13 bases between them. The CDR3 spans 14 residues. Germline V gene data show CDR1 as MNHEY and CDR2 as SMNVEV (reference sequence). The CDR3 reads CASRWGGLNEKLFF. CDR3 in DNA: TGTGCCAGCAGGTGGGGGGGGTTAAATGAAAAACTGTTTTTT.

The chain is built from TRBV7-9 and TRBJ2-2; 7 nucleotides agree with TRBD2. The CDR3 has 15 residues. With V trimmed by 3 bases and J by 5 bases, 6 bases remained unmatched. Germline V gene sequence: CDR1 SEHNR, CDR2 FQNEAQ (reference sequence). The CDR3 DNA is TGTGCCAGCAGCTTTTCGGGGGGACCTACCGGGGAGCTGTTTTTT. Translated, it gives CASSFSGGPTGELFF. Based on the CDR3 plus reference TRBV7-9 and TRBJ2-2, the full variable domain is DTGVSQNPRHKITKRGQNVTFRCDPISEHNRLYWYRQTLGQGPEFLTYFQNEAQLEKSRLLSDRFSAERPKGSFSTLEIQRTEQGDSAMYLCASSFSGGPTGELFFGEGSRLTVL.